The table lists the clone carrying this T cell receptor beta chain with many counts. The sample is drawn from a study of T cells in Graves' hyperthyroidism and ophthalmopathy. There were TCR beta CDR3 regions amplified from RNA transcripts. The HTBI primer set served for first-round RT-PCR of the TCR CDR3. A single record per CDR3 protein comes from TCRdb applying MiXCR to the multiplex PCR reads. The table records around 620,000 distinct CDR3 sequences, 12% to 15% of them present only once. From germline, CDR1 is MNHEY and CDR2 SMNVEV (reference sequence). CDR3 length: 15 residues. The junction had 5 bases not matched to a gene; V was cut back by 4 bases and J by 2 bases.

This chain connects TRBV27 to TRBJ2-7; 10 positions agree with TRBD2. The source material was blood. The sequence derives from a woman younger than 35 with Graves' ophthalmopathy. CDR3 amino acids: CASSSPAGGPYEQYF. The CDR3 DNA reads TGTGCCAGCAGTTCCCCAGCGGGAGGGCCCTACGAGCAGTACTTC.